One sample yielded the 27 T cell receptor beta chains listed below, sequenced in a study of blood T cell repertoires in COVID-19. Data came from immunoSEQ multiplex PCR; TCRdb stores just in-frame clones and leaves some out. Among about 210,000 clones listed, approximately 90% were seen once. The sequenced sample consisted of peripheral blood. The receptor set was obtained from a man in his fifties or sixties who had recovered from COVID-19.

A remark on this clone: Other DNA sequences in this sample translate to the same CDR3. The V call is TRBV5-1, the J call TRBJ2-1, with D possibly matching TRBD2 (6 bases). CDR3 size: 15 residues. The ends were cut back, 0 bases at V and 0 bases at J, with 7 bases in the middle. The germline gives CDR1 SGHRS, CDR2 YFSETQ. CDR3 sequence: CASSLDGSSYNEQFF. CDR3 bases: TGCGCCAGCAGCTTGGACGGGAGCTCCTACAATGAGCAGTTCTTC.

The rearrangement uses TRBV7-6 and TRBJ2-1, with a tentative D call TRBD1 (5 bases). Trimming pared 1 base from V and 1 base from J, leaving 14 bases between. In germline, CDR1 is SGHVS, CDR2 FNYEAQ. The length of the CDR3 is 17 residues. The CDR3 DNA reads TGTGCCAGCAGCTTAGGGTCGGCGACAGCGTCCTACAATGAGCAGTTCTTC. Translating gives CASSLGSATASYNEQFF.

The chain recombines TRBV9 with TRBJ1-2, with 7 bases fitting TRBD1. J lost 0 bases, V lost 0 bases, and 8 bases had no gene match. The CDR3 extends over 17 amino acids. Germline V gives CDR1 SGDLS, CDR2 YYNGEE. For the CDR3, the DNA is TGTGCCAGCAGCGTAGAGGGAACAGGGGCGGCTAACTATGGCTACACCTTC. Encoded protein: CASSVEGTGAANYGYTF.

The chain employs TRBV20-1 and TRBJ2-5; D remains ambiguous. Deletions cut 0 bases from V and 5 bases from J, with 4 bases between. The V gene's germline CDR1 is DFQATT and CDR2 SNEGSKA (reference sequence). The CDR3 runs to 11 residues. CDR3 nucleotides: TGCAGTGCTAGAGATCGGGAGACCCAGTACTTC. Its translation is CSARDRETQYF.

This chain links TRBV5-8 with TRBJ1-1, with 8 nucleotides matching TRBD1. The V and J ends lost 3 bases and 4 bases, in that order; junction bases with no gene match: 8. CDR3 length equals 15 residues. Germline CDR1 is SGHTS and CDR2 is YDEGEE. CDR3 residues: CASSSPAGGSTEAFF. The CDR3 bases are TGTGCCAGCAGCTCCCCTGCAGGGGGCTCCACTGAAGCTTTCTTT.

This chain links TRBV2 with TRBJ2-7; D is perhaps TRBD2 (5 bases). V lost 5 bases, J lost 5 bases, and 10 bases lay in between. The CDR3 totals 12 residues. In germline, CDR1 is SNHLY, CDR2 FYNNEI. CDR3 bases: TGTGCCAGCAGTCTAAGGCGGGACGAGCAGTACTTC. Its translation is CASSLRRDEQYF.

The chain joins TRBV27 to TRBJ1-6; 7 nucleotides agree with TRBD1. The trim removed 6 bases at V and 5 bases at J, leaving 7 bases unmatched. The length of the CDR3 is 15 residues. The germline V gene has CDR1 MNHEY and CDR2 SMNVEV (reference sequence). The CDR3 is CASRPPGTDNSPLHF. DNA for the CDR3: TGTGCCAGCAGGCCCCCCGGGACAGATAATTCACCCCTCCACTTT.

The V and J genes are TRBV3-1 (or the pseudogene TRBV3-2) and TRBJ1-2, with D perhaps matching TRBD1 (6 bases). Germline CDR1 LGHDT, CDR2 YNNKEL (reference sequence). CDR3 length equals 12 residues. Trimming shortened V by 7 bases and J by 8 bases, and 14 bases separated the two germline ends. CDR3 DNA: TGTGCCAGCACCGCAAGGGGGGGAGGCTACACCTTC. Translated, it gives CASTARGGGYTF.

This chain uses TRBV2 with TRBJ2-5, with D unclear. Trimming shortened V by 0 bases and J by 5 bases, and 13 bases separated the two germline ends. The CDR3 covers 15 residues. Germline CDR1 is SNHLY and CDR2 is FYNNEI. This chain's CDR3 is CASSEAPSYGETQYF. The CDR3 nucleotides are TGTGCCAGCAGTGAAGCGCCTAGTTACGGGGAGACCCAGTACTTC. Variable domain in full (rest from reference TRBV2 and TRBJ2-5): EPEVTQTPSHQVTQMGQEVILRCVPISNHLYFYWYRQILGQKVEFLVSFYNNEISEKSEIFDDQFSVERPDGSNFTLKIRSTKLEDSAMYFCASSEAPSYGETQYFGPGTRLLVL.

The gene calls are TRBV5-6 and TRBJ1-2, with TRBD1 identical over 8 bases. The V segment lost 4 bases and the J segment 6 bases; nucleotides outside the gene matches: 8. CDR3 length: 14 residues. Germline lookup yields CDR1 SGHDT and CDR2 YYEEEE. The CDR3 bases are TGTGCCAGCAGCCGGACAGGGTGGTTCGATGGCTACACCTTC. It encodes CASSRTGWFDGYTF.

The chain carries TRBV14 and TRBJ1-5, with 7 bases aligning to TRBD1. V was pared by 1 base and J by 2 bases, with 2 bases of the junction left unmatched. CDR3 length equals 15 residues. Germline V CDR1 and CDR2: SGHDN, FVKESK. CDR3 in amino acids: CASSQGQGGNQPQHF. The CDR3 region has the DNA TGTGCCAGCAGCCAAGGACAGGGCGGCAATCAGCCCCAGCATTTT.

The genes are TRBV9 and TRBJ2-3; 8 nucleotides line up with TRBD2. The trim removed 0 bases at V and 1 base at J, leaving 4 bases unmatched. Germline V lookup: CDR1 SGDLS, CDR2 YYNGEE. The CDR3 runs to 16 residues. As DNA, the CDR3 is TGTGCCAGCAGCGTAGCAGCGGGGGACCGCACAGATACGCAGTATTTT. Its translation: CASSVAAGDRTDTQYF. Looking up the rest from reference TRBV9 and TRBJ2-3 gives the full variable domain: DSGVTQTPKHLITATGQRVTLRCSPRSGDLSVYWYQQSLDQGLQFLIQYYNGEERAKGNILERFSAQQFPDLHSELNLSSLELGDSALYFCASSVAAGDRTDTQYFGPGTRLTVL.

This chain uses TRBV5-8 with TRBJ1-5; D remains ambiguous. CDR3 size: 16 residues. V shed 0 bases and J shed 0 bases, with 10 bases lying between them. In germline, CDR1 is SGHTS, CDR2 YDEGEE. In DNA form, the CDR3 reads TGTGCCAGCAGCTTGGACACTAGTTATAGCAATCAGCCCCAGCATTTT. Its protein product is CASSLDTSYSNQPQHF.

This chain joins TRBV4-1 and TRBJ2-7; D uncertain. CDR3 length equals 13 residues. Germline V gene sequence: CDR1 MGHRA, CDR2 YSYEKL. V was pared by 0 bases and J by 2 bases, with 5 bases between. CDR3 sequence (DNA): TGCGCCAGCAGCCAAGAACAAGCCTACGAGCAGTACTTC. This encodes CASSQEQAYEQYF.

This clone ranks as medium-sized. The chain combines TRBV5-8 with TRBJ1-4; D is ambiguous. The CDR3 has 13 residues. Germline V gene data show CDR1 as SGHTS and CDR2 as YDEGEE. V was clipped by 9 bases and J by 5 bases, with 14 bases between them. Written as DNA, the CDR3 is TGTGCCACCGGGAGGGTCTCAAATGAAAAACTGTTTTTT. It encodes CATGRVSNEKLFF.

Comments on this clone: The junction differs from germline at one of its ends, possibly a read error. This chain connects TRBV6-5 to TRBJ2-7, with TRBD1 identical over 7 bases. CDR3 length: 14 residues. CDR1 and CDR2 (germline): MNHEY, SVGAGI. The CDR3 DNA is TGTGCCAGCAGTCAGACAGGGACCTTCTACCGTTCCCTCTTC. Its protein is CASSQTGTFYRSLF.

The V and J genes are TRBV18 and TRBJ1-5, with D possibly matching TRBD1 (5 bases). There are 14 residues in the CDR3. V was shortened by 6 bases and J by 5 bases, with 14 bases between the two germline ends. Germline values: CDR1 KGHSH, CDR2 LQKENI. CDR3 amino acids: CASSVSGGDQPQHF. The CDR3 bases are TGTGCCAGCTCTGTCTCCGGGGGAGATCAGCCCCAGCATTTT.

In its sample, this clone was seen once. This chain joins TRBV7-2 and TRBJ1-4; D call uncertain. V shed 1 base and J shed 5 bases, with 14 bases lying between them. The CDR3 contains 16 residues. CDR1 is SGHTA and CDR2 is FQGNSA in the germline V gene. CDR3 DNA sequence: TGTGCCAGCAGCTTAGGGTCGAGTCAATCCAATGAAAAACTGTTTTTT. This codes for CASSLGSSQSNEKLFF.

This chain joins TRBV10-3 and TRBJ2-3; D may be TRBD2 (6 bases). Germline values: CDR1 ENHRY, CDR2 SYGVKD. V was shortened by 0 bases and J by 3 bases, with 13 bases between the two germline ends. The CDR3 loop spans 16 amino acids. The CDR3 coding sequence is TGTGCCATCAGTGAGTCCCCACCGGGACTGACAGATACGCAGTATTTT. It translates to CAISESPPGLTDTQYF.

The chain links TRBV7-3 to TRBJ1-1, with D possibly matching TRBD1 (6 bases). Germline V lookup: CDR1 SGHTA, CDR2 FQGTGA. This CDR3 spans 14 amino acids. V was trimmed by 5 bases and J by 3 bases, leaving 13 bases between them. CDR3 residues: CASSLAAGDTEAFF. CDR3 nucleotide sequence: TGTGCCAGCAGCCTCGCTGCAGGGGACACTGAAGCTTTCTTT.

The chain combines TRBV29-1 with TRBJ2-1; 9 bases fit TRBD1. From germline, CDR1 is SQVTM and CDR2 ANQGSEA. J was trimmed by 10 bases and V by 7 bases; bases with no gene match: 8. The CDR3 is 12 residues long. CDR3 nucleotides: TGCAGCGCTGGGGGGACAGGGAGGGAGCAGTTCTTC. It translates to CSAGGTGREQFF.

The CDR3 reads CSARVDPGYTF. The CDR3 DNA reads as TGCAGTGCTCGGGTTGACCCTGGCTACACCTTC. The rearrangement links TRBV20-1 to TRBJ1-2; D call uncertain. With 5 bases removed from V and 7 bases from J, the gap between germline ends came to 11 bases. The CDR3 contains 11 residues. Germline lookup yields CDR1 DFQATT and CDR2 SNEGSKA (reference sequence).

The V and J genes are TRBV6-2 or TRBV6-3 and TRBJ1-2; TRBD1 agrees at 10 bases. CDR3 size: 13 residues. CDR1 MNHEY and CDR2 SVGEGT come from the germline V gene. With 0 bases clipped from V and 10 bases from J, the junction kept 2 bases outside the gene matches. This CDR3 is CASSYSGTGDYTF. The CDR3 DNA reads TGTGCCAGCAGTTACTCTGGGACAGGGGACTACACCTTC.

The rearrangement joins TRBV20-1 to TRBJ1-2, with 7 positions matching TRBD1. Trimming cost V 3 bases and J 11 bases; bases outside gene matches: 6. Germline lookup yields CDR1 DFQATT and CDR2 SNEGSKA (reference sequence). This CDR3 spans 11 amino acids. The CDR3: CSARGDSRYTF. In nucleotides, the CDR3 is TGCAGTGCTAGGGGGGACAGCCGATACACCTTC.

The chain is built from TRBV28 and TRBJ1-2; D gene uncertain. The length of the CDR3 is 14 residues. V was shortened by 4 bases and J by 2 bases, with 11 bases between the two germline ends. The germline V gene encodes CDR1 MDHEN and CDR2 SYDVKM. The CDR3 reads CASSSLTSNYGYTF. CDR3 DNA: TGTGCCAGCAGTTCCCTGACTTCGAACTATGGCTACACCTTC.

The chain is built from TRBV7-2 and TRBJ1-2; D not certain. Germline CDR1 SGHTA, CDR2 FQGNSA. The CDR3 has 14 amino acids. V dropped 1 base and J dropped 2 bases, with 8 bases sitting between them. The CDR3 bases are TGTGCCAGCAGCTTAGAGGTCGGGAACTATGGCTACACCTTC. Translating gives CASSLEVGNYGYTF.

The DNA for the CDR3 is TGTGCCAGCAGCCAAGACGTCGACAGGGGATTTTATGGCTACACCTTC. It encodes CASSQDVDRGFYGYTF. The chain combines TRBV3-1 (or the pseudogene TRBV3-2) with TRBJ1-2, with 8 bases fitting TRBD1. V was pared by 0 bases and J by 5 bases, with 8 bases of the junction left unmatched. Germline CDR1 is LGHDT and CDR2 is YNNKEL (reference sequence). CDR3 length equals 16 residues.